Presented here are 17 T cell receptor beta chains from one specimen sequenced in a study of technical replicates of blood from a handful of donors. The repertoire was sequenced with immunoSEQ multiplex PCR; TCRdb's copy has only in-frame clones and lacks some. The data hold about 73,000 clones, with 90% to 95% observed a single time. The specimen was PBMCs. The receptors originated from a human donor in good health. Some clones in this sample may be carry-over from other donors' samples.

The J gene is TRBJ2-1, the V gene TRBV7-8; D may be TRBD2 (5 bases). This CDR3 is 14 amino acids long. Germline CDR1 is SGHVS and CDR2 is FQNEAQ. With 3 bases removed from V and 5 bases from J, the gap between germline ends came to 11 bases. CDR3: CASSLRALDNEQFF. The CDR3 DNA sequence: TGTGCCAGCAGCTTGAGGGCCTTAGACAATGAGCAGTTCTTC.

Only one count was recorded for this clone. The J gene is TRBJ2-1, the V gene TRBV5-4; maybe TRBD2 (7 bases). The V gene's germline CDR1 is SGHNT and CDR2 YYREEE (reference sequence). The CDR3 is 16 residues long. V shed 4 bases and J shed 4 bases, with 18 bases lying between them. This CDR3 is CASSPGGGGGYNEQFF. In DNA, the CDR3 is TGTGCCAGCAGCCCCGGGGGCGGCGGGGGTTACAATGAGCAGTTCTTC.

The chain joins TRBV7-8 to TRBJ2-5, with D maybe TRBD2 (5 bases). This CDR3 contains 14 residues. Trimming pared 5 bases from V and 5 bases from J, leaving 15 bases between. CDR1 and CDR2 (germline): SGHVS, FQNEAQ. The CDR3 loop reads CASSNLLGGETQYF. For the CDR3, the DNA is TGTGCCAGCAGCAACCTACTAGGTGGTGAGACCCAGTACTTC.

The rearrangement joins TRBV27 to TRBJ2-2, with 11 nucleotides matching TRBD2. This CDR3 spans 16 amino acids. With 8 bases clipped from V and 5 bases from J, the junction kept 10 bases outside the gene matches. CDR1 is MNHEY, CDR2 SMNVEV, per germline (reference sequence). The CDR3 nucleotides read TGTGCCAGCGGAAATCTAGCGGGGGGACCTACCGGGGAGCTGTTTTTT. Amino acids: CASGNLAGGPTGELFF.

The chain carries TRBV28 and TRBJ2-2; 13 bases are shared with TRBD2. The germline gives CDR1 MDHEN, CDR2 SYDVKM. The CDR3 runs 15 residues. The V gene end was trimmed by 8 bases and the J gene end by 4 bases; junction bases not matched to a gene: 4. The CDR3: CASGGLAGFTGELFF. The CDR3 DNA reads TGTGCCAGCGGGGGACTAGCGGGGTTCACCGGGGAGCTGTTTTTT.

The chain is built from TRBV7-3 and TRBJ2-3, with D unresolved. Trimming pared 1 base from V and 6 bases from J, leaving 8 bases between. From germline, CDR1 is SGHTA and CDR2 FQGTGA. The CDR3 runs to 13 residues. The CDR3 DNA reads TGTGCCAGCAGCTTAAGTCGCCGGGATACGCAGTATTTT. Translated: CASSLSRRDTQYF.

The rearrangement uses TRBV4-1 and TRBJ1-3; no definite D call. CDR3 length: 14 amino acids. In germline, CDR1 is MGHRA, CDR2 YSYEKL. Deletions cut 3 bases from V and 0 bases from J, with 6 bases between. CDR3 region: CASSQPGSGNTIYF. CDR3 nucleotides: TGCGCCAGCAGCCAGCCGGGCTCTGGAAACACCATATATTTT.

The J gene is TRBJ2-4, the V gene TRBV21-1; the table's D call, TRBD1, has no DNA check behind it. TRBV21-1 constitutes a pseudogene. CDR3 length: 17 residues. The CDR3 coding sequence is TGTGCCAGCAGCATAAGGACAGATCGCAGTCCGTTAAACATTCAGTACTTC. This translates into CASSIRTDRSPLNIQYF.

The V call is TRBV2, the J call TRBJ1-1; D not certain. The CDR3 is 14 residues long. CDR1 is SNHLY and CDR2 is FYNNEI in the germline V gene. V lost 4 bases, J lost 5 bases, and 14 bases lay in between. CDR3 sequence: CASSAKRIETEAFF. Written as DNA, the CDR3 is TGTGCCAGCAGTGCTAAGCGAATAGAGACTGAAGCTTTCTTT.

The chain links TRBV5-6 to TRBJ1-6; D remains unclear. V was trimmed by 0 bases and J by 13 bases, leaving 14 bases between them. Germline loops: CDR1 SGHDT, CDR2 YYEEEE. The CDR3 consists of 14 residues. CDR3 sequence: CASSLEPESAPLHF. The CDR3 bases are TGTGCCAGCAGCTTGGAGCCGGAGTCGGCGCCCCTCCACTTT.

The chain uses TRBV2 and TRBJ1-2, with 9 bases matching TRBD1. Per the germline V gene, CDR1 is SNHLY and CDR2 is FYNNEI. The CDR3 runs 17 residues. V was pared by 6 bases and J by 1 base, with 12 bases of the junction left unmatched. This CDR3 reads CASSAVGTGKINYGYTF. The CDR3 region has the DNA TGTGCCAGCAGCGCTGTAGGGACAGGGAAGATTAACTATGGCTACACCTTC.

The chain carries TRBV10-3 and TRBJ2-2, with D possibly matching TRBD2 (6 bases). V was trimmed by 1 base and J by 4 bases, leaving 13 bases between them. The germline gives CDR1 ENHRY, CDR2 SYGVKD. The CDR3 sequence is 16 residues long. The CDR3 reads CAISELSSAGTGELFF. CDR3 DNA: TGTGCCATCAGTGAGTTATCTAGCGCGGGCACCGGGGAGCTGTTTTTT.

The rearrangement links TRBV30 to TRBJ1-6; D unresolved. CDR1 is GTSNPN, CDR2 SVGIG, per germline (reference sequence). The CDR3 consists of 11 residues. Trimming removed 2 bases at V and 14 bases at J, with 10 bases between. The CDR3 here is CAWSPRSTLHF. In DNA form, the CDR3 reads TGTGCCTGGAGTCCACGGAGCACCCTCCACTTT.

The rearrangement joins TRBV5-1 to TRBJ1-2; possible D gene TRBD1, 5 bases. V lost 4 bases and J 0 bases, leaving 10 bases between the germline ends. CDR1 is SGHRS and CDR2 is YFSETQ in the germline V gene. CDR3 length: 14 amino acids. CDR3 region: CASSLGQANYGYTF. CDR3 DNA: TGCGCCAGCAGCCTTGGACAAGCTAACTATGGCTACACCTTC.

The V gene is TRBV7-3, the J gene TRBJ2-1; D may be TRBD2 (6 bases). The ends were cut back, 3 bases at V and 5 bases at J, with 20 bases in the middle. Germline CDR1 and CDR2: SGHTA and FQGTGA. The length of the CDR3 is 17 residues. This chain's CDR3 is CASSLGTAPFGDNEQFF. CDR3 DNA: TGTGCCAGCAGCTTGGGGACTGCCCCCTTCGGGGACAATGAGCAGTTCTTC.

This sequence joins TRBV4-3 and TRBJ2-1, with 7 bases aligning to TRBD2. Trimming at V came to 1 base and at J to 2 bases, leaving 5 bases not matched to a gene. The CDR3 contains 16 residues. CDR1 and CDR2 from the germline V gene are LGHNA and YSLEER. The CDR3: CASSQGMSGTYNEQFF. The CDR3, as DNA: TGCGCCAGCAGCCAAGGAATGAGCGGGACCTACAATGAGCAGTTCTTC.

This chain links TRBV7-2 with TRBJ2-5, with TRBD2 as a possible D gene (7 bases). V was pared by 5 bases and J by 5 bases, with 15 bases between. The CDR3 has 14 amino acids. Germline values: CDR1 SGHTA, CDR2 FQGNSA. CDR3 coding DNA: TGTGCCAGCAGCCGGGGAGGGGGGGAGGAGACCCAGTACTTC. It codes for CASSRGGGEETQYF.